This record looks at one T cell receptor (beta chain) sequence and its context. Antigen specificity is unknown. This CDR3 spans 17 amino acids. Trimming at V came to 3 bases and at J to 6 bases, leaving 10 bases not matched to a gene. Indicated time point: pre-treatment baseline. Produced via immunoSEQ multiplex PCR; TCRdb's table is partial and in-frame only. The table has 15,000 to 20,000 clones, around 83% seen once. This record belongs to a study of blood T cell dynamics during melanoma immunotherapy. The study's findings and limits: PBMC repertoires of eventual disease-control patients split at W3 into clonality or diversity gains.

The chain links TRBV5-3 to TRBJ2-1; 12 bases align to TRBD1. TRBV5-3 is an open reading frame, and its role is uncertain. This sequence originates from a human donor with melanoma. Sequences were derived from blood, sampled from a patient treated with checkpoint blockade. CDR3 in DNA: TGTGCCAGAAGCTCCCCGGGACAGGGGGCGCGGGGCAATGAGCAGTTCTTC. Translated: CARSSPGQGARGNEQFF.